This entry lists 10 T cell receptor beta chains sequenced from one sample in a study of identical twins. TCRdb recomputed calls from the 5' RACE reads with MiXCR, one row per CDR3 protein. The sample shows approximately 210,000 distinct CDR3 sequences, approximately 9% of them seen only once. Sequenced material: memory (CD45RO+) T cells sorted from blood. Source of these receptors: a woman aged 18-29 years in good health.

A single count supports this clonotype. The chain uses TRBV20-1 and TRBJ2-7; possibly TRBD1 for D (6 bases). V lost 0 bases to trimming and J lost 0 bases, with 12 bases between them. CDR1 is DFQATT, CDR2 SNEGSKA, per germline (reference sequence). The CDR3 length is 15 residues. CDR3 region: CSARDWGRSSYEQYF. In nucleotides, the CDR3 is TGCAGTGCTAGAGACTGGGGGCGGAGCTCCTACGAGCAGTACTTC.

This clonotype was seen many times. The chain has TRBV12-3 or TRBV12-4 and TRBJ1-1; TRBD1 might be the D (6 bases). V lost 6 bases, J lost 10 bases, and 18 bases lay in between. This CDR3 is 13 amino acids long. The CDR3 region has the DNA TGTGCCAGCAGCCCCCAGGGGACTTCTGGAGCTTTCTTT. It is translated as CASSPQGTSGAFF.

CDR3 region: CASSYSGQGASWSEQYF. In nucleotides, the CDR3 is TGTGCCAGCAGTTACTCGGGCCAGGGGGCCTCTTGGAGCGAGCAGTACTTC. The V and J genes are TRBV6-5 and TRBJ2-7; TRBD1 agrees at 8 bases. The CDR3 sequence is 17 residues long. Trimming took 0 bases from V and 6 from J; bases not matched to a gene: 13. Germline values: CDR1 MNHEY, CDR2 SVGAGI.

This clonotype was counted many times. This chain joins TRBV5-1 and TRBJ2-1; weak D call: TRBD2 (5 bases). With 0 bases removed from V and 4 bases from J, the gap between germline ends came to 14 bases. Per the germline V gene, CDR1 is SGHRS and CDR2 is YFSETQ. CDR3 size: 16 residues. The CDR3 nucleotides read TGCGCCAGCAGCTTGGGGTCTAGCAGTACATACAATGAGCAGTTCTTC. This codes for CASSLGSSSTYNEQFF.

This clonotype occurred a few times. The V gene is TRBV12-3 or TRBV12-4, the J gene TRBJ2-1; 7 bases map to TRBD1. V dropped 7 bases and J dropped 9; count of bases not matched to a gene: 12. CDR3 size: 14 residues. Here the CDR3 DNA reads TGTGCCAGCAACCCAAACAGGGGTGGCGGTGAGCAGTTCTTC. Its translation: CASNPNRGGGEQFF.

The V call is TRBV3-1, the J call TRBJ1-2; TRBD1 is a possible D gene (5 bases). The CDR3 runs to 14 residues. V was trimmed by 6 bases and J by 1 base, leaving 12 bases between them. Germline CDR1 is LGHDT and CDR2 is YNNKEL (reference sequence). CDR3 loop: CASSPRDGNYGYTF. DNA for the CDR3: TGTGCCAGCAGTCCCCGGGACGGTAACTATGGCTACACCTTC.

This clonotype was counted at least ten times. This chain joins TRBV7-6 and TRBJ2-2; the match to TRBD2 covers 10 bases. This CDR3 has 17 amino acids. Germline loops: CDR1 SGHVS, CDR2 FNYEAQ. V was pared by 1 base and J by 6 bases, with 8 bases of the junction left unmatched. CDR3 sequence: CASSLGLAGASPGELFF. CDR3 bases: TGTGCCAGCAGCTTAGGCCTAGCGGGGGCCTCCCCCGGGGAGCTGTTTTTT.

CDR3 coding DNA: TGCGCCAGCAGCTTGAGGAGCAACACCGGGGAGCTGTTTTTT. Amino acid sequence: CASSLRSNTGELFF. The chain uses TRBV5-1 and TRBJ2-2; D remains ambiguous. Germline lookup yields CDR1 SGHRS and CDR2 YFSETQ. This CDR3 comprises 14 residues. V shed 1 base and J shed 2 bases, with 6 bases lying between them.

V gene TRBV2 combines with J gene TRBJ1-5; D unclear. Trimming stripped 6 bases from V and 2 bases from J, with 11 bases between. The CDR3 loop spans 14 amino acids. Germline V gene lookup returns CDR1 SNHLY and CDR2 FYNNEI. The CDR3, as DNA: TGTGCCAGCAGGCCCCCCGGTCGCAATCAGCCCCAGCATTTT. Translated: CASRPPGRNQPQHF.

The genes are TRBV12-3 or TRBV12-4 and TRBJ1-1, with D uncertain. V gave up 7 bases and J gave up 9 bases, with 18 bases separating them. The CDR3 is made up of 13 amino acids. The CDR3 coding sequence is TGTGCCAGCACCCCATATCTCACGGGCAAAGCTTTCTTT. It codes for CASTPYLTGKAFF.